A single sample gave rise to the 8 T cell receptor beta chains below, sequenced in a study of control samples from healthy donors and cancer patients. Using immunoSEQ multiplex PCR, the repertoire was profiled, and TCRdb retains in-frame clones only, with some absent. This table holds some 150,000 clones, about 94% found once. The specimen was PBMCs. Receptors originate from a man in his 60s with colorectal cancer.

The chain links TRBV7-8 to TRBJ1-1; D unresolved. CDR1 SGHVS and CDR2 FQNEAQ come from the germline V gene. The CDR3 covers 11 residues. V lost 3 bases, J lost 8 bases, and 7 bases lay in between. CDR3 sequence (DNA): TGTGCCAGCAGCTTTATTCAGGAAGCTTTCTTT. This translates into CASSFIQEAFF.

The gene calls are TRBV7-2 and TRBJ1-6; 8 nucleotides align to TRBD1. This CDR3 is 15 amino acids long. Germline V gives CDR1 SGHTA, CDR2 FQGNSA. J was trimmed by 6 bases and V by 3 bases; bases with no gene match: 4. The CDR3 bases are TGTGCCAGCAGCTTTGGACAGGGTACTAATTCACCCCTCCACTTT. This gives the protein CASSFGQGTNSPLHF.

CDR3 protein: CASRRQGGGEKLFF. CDR3 in DNA: TGTGCCAGCAGACGACAGGGGGGAGGCGAAAAACTGTTTTTT. The chain links TRBV28 to TRBJ1-4, with TRBD1 matching 9 bases. This CDR3 contains 14 residues. Germline CDR1 MDHEN, CDR2 SYDVKM. V dropped 6 bases and J dropped 8; count of bases not matched to a gene: 7.

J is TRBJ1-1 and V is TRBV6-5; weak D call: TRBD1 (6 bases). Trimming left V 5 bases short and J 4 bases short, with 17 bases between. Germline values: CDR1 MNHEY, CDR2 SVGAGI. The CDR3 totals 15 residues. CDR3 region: CASSNTITGSTEAFF. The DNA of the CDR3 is TGTGCCAGCAGTAACACTATTACAGGGAGCACTGAAGCTTTCTTT.

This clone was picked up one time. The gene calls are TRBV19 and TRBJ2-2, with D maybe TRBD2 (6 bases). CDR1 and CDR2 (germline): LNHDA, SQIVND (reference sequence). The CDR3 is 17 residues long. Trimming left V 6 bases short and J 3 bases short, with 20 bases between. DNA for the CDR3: TGTGCCAGTAGCAGGTCGGGGAGGCTGCAATACACCGGGGAGCTGTTTTTT. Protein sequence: CASSRSGRLQYTGELFF.

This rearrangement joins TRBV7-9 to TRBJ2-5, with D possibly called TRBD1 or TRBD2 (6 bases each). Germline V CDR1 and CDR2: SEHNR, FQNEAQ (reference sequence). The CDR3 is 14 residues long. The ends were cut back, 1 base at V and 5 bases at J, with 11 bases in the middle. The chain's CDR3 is CASSLEWGAETQYF. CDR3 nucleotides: TGTGCCAGCAGCTTAGAGTGGGGGGCGGAGACCCAGTACTTC.

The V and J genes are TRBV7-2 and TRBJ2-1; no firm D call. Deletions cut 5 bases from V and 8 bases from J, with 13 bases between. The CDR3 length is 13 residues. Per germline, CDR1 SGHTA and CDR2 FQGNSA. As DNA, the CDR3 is TGTGCCAGCAGCCCGCAAGGCGACCATGAGCAGTTCTTC. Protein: CASSPQGDHEQFF.

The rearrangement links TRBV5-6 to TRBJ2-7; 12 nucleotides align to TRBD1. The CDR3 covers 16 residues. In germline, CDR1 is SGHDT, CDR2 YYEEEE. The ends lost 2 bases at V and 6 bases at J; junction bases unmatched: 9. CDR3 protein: CASSFPPGQGASEQYF. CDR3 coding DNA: TGTGCCAGCAGCTTTCCTCCGGGACAGGGGGCTTCCGAGCAGTACTTC.